The 5 T cell receptor beta chains given below trace back to one sample, sequenced in a study of T cell responses to AZD1222 COVID-19 vaccine. Here immunoSEQ multiplex PCR was the method, and the copy in TCRdb shows in-frame clones only, minus some. Counted here are over 100,000 clones, 90% occurring once; the ten biggest clones make up less than 9%. Sample: peripheral blood, taken on day 0 of AZD1222 vaccination. The receptors originated from an adult in good health.

This chain connects TRBV11-2 to TRBJ2-5, with 7 bases matching TRBD2. The CDR3 consists of 16 residues. After removal of 3 bases from V and 1 base from J, the junction contained 8 bases not matched to a gene. The germline V gene encodes CDR1 SGHAT and CDR2 FQNNGV. The CDR3 loop reads CASSFLVGRGQETQYF. The CDR3, as DNA: TGTGCCAGCAGCTTCCTCGTAGGGAGGGGCCAAGAGACCCAGTACTTC.

The chain recombines TRBV28 with TRBJ2-7; 9 bases agree with TRBD1. The length of the CDR3 is 15 residues. V dropped 4 bases and J dropped 4; count of bases not matched to a gene: 8. CDR1 and CDR2 from the germline V gene are MDHEN and SYDVKM. The CDR3 sequence: CASSSPGTGRYEQYF. DNA of the CDR3: TGTGCCAGCAGTTCCCCTGGGACAGGGCGGTACGAGCAGTACTTC.

The J gene is TRBJ1-1, the V gene TRBV13; tentative D call: TRBD1 (5 bases). Deletions cut 5 bases from V and 8 bases from J, with 15 bases between. The CDR3 is 13 amino acids. The germline gives CDR1 PRHDT, CDR2 FYEKMQ (reference sequence). CDR3 nucleotides: TGTGCCAGCAGCGTCCGGACACTGAGAGAAGCTTTCTTT. Translating gives CASSVRTLREAFF.

The CDR3 region has the DNA TGTGCCAGCAGTGGGGCCGGAATTTCCTACGAGCAGTACTTC. As protein: CASSGAGISYEQYF. The gene calls are TRBV6-1 and TRBJ2-7, with unresolved D. V lost 4 bases and J lost 1, with 11 bases in between. Germline V CDR1 and CDR2: MNHNS, SASEGT. The CDR3 is 14 residues long.

This sequence joins TRBV24-1 and TRBJ1-1; weak D call: TRBD1 (6 bases). Per germline, CDR1 KGHDR and CDR2 SFDVKD. This CDR3 region has 12 residues. V lost 4 bases and J lost 10, with 12 bases in between. The CDR3 here is CATSDHRAGAFF. The CDR3 DNA sequence: TGTGCCACCAGTGACCACAGGGCCGGAGCTTTCTTT.